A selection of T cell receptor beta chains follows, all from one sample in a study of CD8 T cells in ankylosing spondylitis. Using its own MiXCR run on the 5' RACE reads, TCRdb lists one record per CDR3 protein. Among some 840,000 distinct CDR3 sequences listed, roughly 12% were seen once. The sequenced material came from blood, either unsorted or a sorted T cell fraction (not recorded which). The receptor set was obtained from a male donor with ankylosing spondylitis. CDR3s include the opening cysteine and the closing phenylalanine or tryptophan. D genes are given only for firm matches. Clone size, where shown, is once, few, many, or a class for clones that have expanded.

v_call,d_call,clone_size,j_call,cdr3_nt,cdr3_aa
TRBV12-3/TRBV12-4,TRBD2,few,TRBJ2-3,TGTGCCAGCAGTTACGGGGGGGCCATGGGAGATACGCAGTATTTT,CASSYGGAMGDTQYF
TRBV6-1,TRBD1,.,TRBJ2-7,TGTGCCAGCAGAGCCGGGACAGGGCTCTACGAGCAGTACTTC,CASRAGTGLYEQYF
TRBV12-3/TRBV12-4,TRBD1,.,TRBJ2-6,TGTGCCAGCACTCCCAACCGGGGACAGAGCTCTGGGGCCAACGTCCTGACTTTC,CASTPNRGQSSGANVLTF
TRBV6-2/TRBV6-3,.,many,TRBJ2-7,TGTGCCAGCAGTTACAAAGGGATCGAGCAGTACTTC,CASSYKGIEQYF
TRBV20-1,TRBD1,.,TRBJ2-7,TGCAGTCCCGGACAGGGCTCCTACGAGCAGTACTTC,CSPGQGSYEQYF
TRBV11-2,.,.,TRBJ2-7,TGTGCCAGCAGCTTAGATCTTAACGCAGGGAGTACCTACGAGCAGTACTTC,CASSLDLNAGSTYEQYF
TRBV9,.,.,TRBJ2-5,TGTGCCAGCAGTTTCTCGGCGGGTATTCCCATTCCGGAGACCCAGTACTTC,CASSFSAGIPIPETQYF
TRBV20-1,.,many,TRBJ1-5,TGCAGTGCTCCCGGACGCCAAGGCACAAATCAGCCCCAGCATTTT,CSAPGRQGTNQPQHF
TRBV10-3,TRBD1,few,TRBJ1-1,TGTGCCATCAGTGGCGCCGGGACAGGGTTAAACACTGAAGCTTTCTTT,CAISGAGTGLNTEAFF
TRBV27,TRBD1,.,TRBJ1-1,TGTGCCAGCAGTTTTCTCGCGCCGGGACAGGGTGAAGCTTTCTTT,CASSFLAPGQGEAFF
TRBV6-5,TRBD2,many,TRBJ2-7,TGTGCCAGCAGTTACGCTAGCGGGAGGGCTGGATACGAGCAGTACTTC,CASSYASGRAGYEQYF
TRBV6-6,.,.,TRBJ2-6,TGTGCCATTCCCGGGTCTGGGGCCAACGTCCTGACTTTC,CAIPGSGANVLTF
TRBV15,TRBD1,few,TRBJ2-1,TGTGCCACCGCCCCACGACAGGGGGCCGGTGAGCAGTTCTTC,CATAPRQGAGEQFF
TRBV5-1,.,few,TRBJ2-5,TGCGCCAGCAGCTTGGCGCTAGCGAATCAAGAGACCCAGTACTTC,CASSLALANQETQYF
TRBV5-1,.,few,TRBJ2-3,TGCGCCAGCAGCTTGGGGCCTCTTTACACAGATACGCAGTATTTT,CASSLGPLYTDTQYF
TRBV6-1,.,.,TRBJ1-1,TGTGCCAGCAGTGAAAGATTCGGGAAGAACACTGAAGCTTTCTTT,CASSERFGKNTEAFF
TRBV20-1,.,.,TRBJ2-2,TGCAGTGCTAGAGATACCCGGGGCCCCACCGGGGAGCTGTTTTTT,CSARDTRGPTGELFF
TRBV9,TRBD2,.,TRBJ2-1,TGTGCCAGCAGCGCCGGGGGGAGCTCCTACAATGAGCAGTTCTTC,CASSAGGSSYNEQFF
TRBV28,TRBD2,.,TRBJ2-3,TGTGCCAGCAAGCCAAATGGACTAGCTCCAGATACGCAGTATTTT,CASKPNGLAPDTQYF
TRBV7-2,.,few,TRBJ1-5,TGTGCCAGCAGCTTAGACGGGGTTCAGCCCCAGCATTTT,CASSLDGVQPQHF
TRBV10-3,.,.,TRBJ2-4,TGTGCCACCAGTCCAGAGGAGTGGGTAGCCAAAAACATTCAGTACTTC,CATSPEEWVAKNIQYF
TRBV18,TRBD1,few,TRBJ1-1,TGTGCCAGCTCTCTCCAACTGGACAGGGCCACTGAAGCTTTCTTT,CASSLQLDRATEAFF
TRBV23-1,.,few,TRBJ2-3,TGCGCCAGCAGTCCCTACTCGAATACGCAGTATTTT,CASSPYSNTQYF
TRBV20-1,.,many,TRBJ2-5,TGCAGTGCTATCTCTAATCTCCAAGAGACCCAGTACTTC,CSAISNLQETQYF
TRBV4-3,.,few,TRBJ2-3,TGCGCCAGCAGCCAGGCCTATGCAGATACGCAGTATTTT,CASSQAYADTQYF
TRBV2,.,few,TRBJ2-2,TGTGCCAGCAGTATCCGAAGTCCCGGGGAGCTGTTTTTT,CASSIRSPGELFF
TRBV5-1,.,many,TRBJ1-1,TGCGCCAGCAGCCCGGACGGAGGGAGGACTGAAGCTTTCTTT,CASSPDGGRTEAFF
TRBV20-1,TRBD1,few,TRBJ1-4,TGCAGTGCTAGAGAGACAGGGAGAGTTGAAAAACTGTTTTTT,CSARETGRVEKLFF
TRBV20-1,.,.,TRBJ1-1,TGCAGTGCTAGTCAGGGAGCGAACACTGCAGCTTTCTTT,CSASQGANTAAFF
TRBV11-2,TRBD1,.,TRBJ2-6,TGTGCCAGCAGTCTCCGGGGACAGGGGGCTGATGGGGCCAACGTCCTGACTTTC,CASSLRGQGADGANVLTF
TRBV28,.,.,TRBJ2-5,TGTGCCAGCAGTTTAGGGGCGCAGGCCCAAGAGACCCAGTACTTC,CASSLGAQAQETQYF
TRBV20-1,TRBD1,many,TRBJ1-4,TGCAGTGCTCAAAGACAGGGGTTTGGTGAAAAACTGTTTTTT,CSAQRQGFGEKLFF